A selection of T cell receptor beta chains follows, all from one sample in a study of cytomegalovirus exposure and HLA in healthy donors. Sequenced by immunoSEQ multiplex PCR; TCRdb stores in-frame clones only, minus some. The sample has 150,000 or so clones; over 70% are singletons. Sequencing was performed on PBMCs. These receptors were obtained from a woman between 25 and 40 years old in good health and CMV-seronegative. The CDR3 runs from the conserved cysteine through the conserved F or W. D genes are given only for firm matches. Clone size, where shown, is once, few, many, or a class for clones that have expanded.

J,V,size,D,DNA,CDR3
TRBJ2-1,TRBV29-1,.,.,TGCAGCGTTGAGGCGGGGCCCTACAATGAGCAGTTCTTC,CSVEAGPYNEQFF
TRBJ1-6,TRBV2,.,.,TGTGCCAGCAGTGAATTGGGAGCCTATAATTCACCCCTCCACTTT,CASSELGAYNSPLHF
TRBJ1-1,TRBV9,.,.,TGTGCCAGCACCAAGACGGGGAACACTGAAGCTTTCTTT,CASTKTGNTEAFF
TRBJ1-2,TRBV5-1,.,.,TGCGCCAGCAGCTTGGACAGCTATGGCTACACCTTC,CASSLDSYGYTF
TRBJ1-1,TRBV2,few,.,TGTGCCAGCAGTGTCACAGGGAGCACTGAAGCTTTCTTT,CASSVTGSTEAFF
TRBJ1-2,TRBV29-1,.,TRBD1,TGCAGCGTGGGGACAGGGGATGGCTACACCTTC,CSVGTGDGYTF
TRBJ2-7,TRBV5-4,.,TRBD1,TGTGCCAGCAGCTGGGGGACAGGGGGCTCCTACGAGCAGTACTTC,CASSWGTGGSYEQYF
TRBJ1-2,TRBV29-1,.,.,TGCAGCGTTGTGGGACATCCTTCTAACTATGGCTACACCTTC,CSVVGHPSNYGYTF
TRBJ2-7,TRBV11-2,.,.,TGTGCCAGCAGCTCTAGAGGCTACGAGCAGTACTTC,CASSSRGYEQYF
TRBJ1-1,TRBV2,.,.,TGTGCCAGCACGGGCTGGACTGCGAACACTGAAGCTTTCTTT,CASTGWTANTEAFF
TRBJ2-1,TRBV10-2,.,.,TGCGCCAGCAGTGAGGGGGGCCAGCAGTTCTTC,CASSEGGQQFF
TRBJ1-6,TRBV30,.,.,TGTGCCTGGAGTGTACGTCAGGGGACCATCGCCCTCCACTTT,CAWSVRQGTIALHF
TRBJ1-2,TRBV6-4,.,TRBD1,TGTGCCAGCAGCCGGGACAGGGGGACCTATGGCTACACCTTC,CASSRDRGTYGYTF
TRBJ2-5,TRBV5-1,few,.,TGCGCCAGCGGCCGTGGAGATACCAAAGAGACCCAGTACTTC,CASGRGDTKETQYF
TRBJ2-7,TRBV6-5,.,.,TGTGCCAGCAGGGCCTGGGGCCTAGCCTACGAGCAGTACTTC,CASRAWGLAYEQYF
TRBJ2-3,TRBV7-9,.,TRBD2,TGTGCCAGCAGCCCGAGGGGCGGGGGGGCAGATACGCAGTATTTT,CASSPRGGGADTQYF
TRBJ1-1,TRBV29-1,.,TRBD1,TGCAGCGTTGAAGGACAGGGGTACACTGAAGCTTTCTTT,CSVEGQGYTEAFF
TRBJ1-5,TRBV7-6,.,TRBD1,TGTGCCAGCAGTCCAGAGCCCGGGACAGTCGGCGATCAGCCCCAGCATTTT,CASSPEPGTVGDQPQHF
TRBJ2-1,TRBV5-4,.,TRBD2,TGTGCCAGCAGAACAGCGGGGGGCCCCAACAATGAGCAGTTCTTC,CASRTAGGPNNEQFF
TRBJ1-2,TRBV28,.,.,TGTGTCGTCAGGCAGACTAACTATGGCTACACCTTC,CVVRQTNYGYTF
TRBJ1-1,TRBV5-1,.,TRBD1,TGCGCCAGCAGCTTGACAGGGGGAACTGAAGCTTTCTTT,CASSLTGGTEAFF
TRBJ2-3,TRBV10-3,.,TRBD1,TGTGCCATCAGTGCAGGGGGCGAAAGGCTCTACACAGATACGCAGTATTTT,CAISAGGERLYTDTQYF
TRBJ2-7,TRBV7-2,.,.,TGTGCCAGCAGTTTCTCGAGTAGTTACGAGCAGTACTTC,CASSFSSSYEQYF
TRBJ1-1,TRBV5-1,.,.,TGCGCCAGCAGCCGAAGGGGGAACACTGAAGCTTTCTTT,CASSRRGNTEAFF
TRBJ1-1,TRBV19,once,.,TGTGCCAGTAGTATAGGGGAGGGGTATAATGAAGCTTTCTTT,CASSIGEGYNEAFF
TRBJ1-2,TRBV5-1,.,TRBD1,TGCGCCAGCAGCTTGCAGACAGGGGACTATGGCTACACCTTC,CASSLQTGDYGYTF
TRBJ1-2,TRBV6-5,.,.,TGTGCCAGCAGGGTCCTGGGGGCTGGATACACCTTC,CASRVLGAGYTF
TRBJ1-3,TRBV6-1,.,TRBD1,TGTGCCAGCAGTGAAGGAAGGGACAGCCGGAGACCTGGAAACACCATATATTTT,CASSEGRDSRRPGNTIYF
TRBJ1-4,TRBV5-5,.,.,TGTGCCAGCAGCTTGGAGGGAGGAAGGGAAAAACTGTTTTTT,CASSLEGGREKLFF
TRBJ1-6,TRBV6-1,once,.,TGTGCCAGCAGCGTCAGCGGGCGGAATTCACCCCTCCACTTT,CASSVSGRNSPLHF
TRBJ1-5,TRBV10-1,once,.,TGCGCCAGCAGTCGGGGTAATCAGCCCCAGCATTTT,CASSRGNQPQHF
TRBJ2-1,TRBV6-6,.,TRBD2,TGTGCCAGCAGTCGCCGACTAGCGGGGGATTTATTTGTGCAGTTCTTC,CASSRRLAGDLFVQFF
TRBJ2-7,TRBV29-1,.,TRBD1,TGCAGCGCAGACAGGGGGGACGGCAACGAGCAGTACTTC,CSADRGDGNEQYF